Each of the 12 T cell receptor beta chains below was sequenced from the same sample in a study of tumor-infiltrating lymphocytes in glioblastoma multiforme. Multiple V-beta primers and a C-beta primer amplified TCRB from RNA. TCRdb recomputed calls from the multiplex PCR reads with MiXCR, one row per CDR3 protein. Of 13,000 or so distinct CDR3 sequences detected, 60% to 65% appear once; the ten largest clones hold approximately 32%. Sequencing was performed on brain tumor tissue. All receptors derive from a male donor with glioblastoma.

This clonotype is labeled large. The chain has TRBV11-2 and TRBJ1-1; tentatively, D is TRBD1 (6 bases). This CDR3 is built from 15 residues. Trimming left V 7 bases short and J 1 base short, with 16 bases between. Germline CDR1 SGHAT, CDR2 FQNNGV. CDR3: CASTRMRGQNTEAFF. CDR3 in DNA: TGTGCCAGCACGAGGATGAGGGGACAGAACACTGAAGCTTTCTTT.

This clonotype was picked up many times. This chain uses TRBV20-1 with TRBJ2-1; D not resolved. Between the trimmed V and J ends, which lost 2 bases and 9 bases, there was a span of 8 bases. Per germline, CDR1 DFQATT and CDR2 SNEGSKA (reference sequence). The CDR3 consists of 11 residues. The CDR3: CSARPLSEQFF. The CDR3 DNA reads as TGCAGTGCTAGACCCCTCAGTGAGCAGTTCTTC.

Judged by abundance, this clonotype is medium-sized. This chain joins TRBV20-1 and TRBJ2-1; TRBD2 might be the D (5 bases). Germline CDR1 is DFQATT and CDR2 is SNEGSKA (reference sequence). The CDR3 totals 16 residues. V lost 0 bases, J lost 0 bases, and 12 bases lay in between. CDR3 bases: TGCAGTGCTAGAGATTTCGGAGCGGTCTCCTACAATGAGCAGTTCTTC. Protein product: CSARDFGAVSYNEQFF.

V usage is TRBV12-3 or TRBV12-4 and J usage is TRBJ2-1, with D unresolved. V lost 3 bases to trimming and J lost 0 bases, with 15 bases between them. The CDR3 runs to 17 residues. CDR3: CASSFLGRKRSYNEQFF. The DNA for the CDR3 is TGTGCCAGCAGTTTTTTGGGAAGAAAACGCTCCTACAATGAGCAGTTCTTC.

Comment on this clonotype: An end of the junction does not agree with germline; a read error may underlie this. The chain links TRBV4-1 to TRBJ1-1; D gene uncertain. The CDR3 spans 14 residues. The germline V gene has CDR1 MGHRA and CDR2 YSYEKL. The DNA for the CDR3 is TGCGTCAGCAGTCAAGATGAGTTACTCACTGAAGCTCTCTTT. Residues: CVSSQDELLTEALF.

To note about this clonotype: Mismatch with germline at one junction end may stem from a read error. The V call is TRBV11-1, the J call TRBJ2-7, with D possibly called TRBD1 or TRBD2 (5 bases each). The germline gives CDR1 SGHAT, CDR2 FQDESV (reference sequence). The CDR3 spans 12 residues. The CDR3 DNA is TGTGCCAACAGCGGACTGGGGCGCGAGCTGTACTTC. Translated: CANSGLGRELYF.

In the case of this clonotype: As the CDR3 is not closed by the conserved phenylalanine or tryptophan, this likely results from a read error. The rearrangement joins TRBV6-2 or TRBV6-3 to TRBJ1-2; D is unclear. Between the trimmed V and J ends, which lost 9 bases and 7 bases, there was a span of 27 bases. Germline V gives CDR1 MNHEY, CDR2 SVGEGT. This CDR3 is 16 amino acids long. The CDR3 sequence is CASREPDGRMNRGYTL. CDR3 nucleotides: TGTGCCAGTAGGGAGCCGGACGGTCGGATGAATCGTGGCTACACCCTC.

The V call is TRBV6-1, the J call TRBJ1-2; D gene uncertain. Between the trimmed V and J ends, which lost 7 bases and 7 bases, there was a span of 16 bases. The CDR3 totals 13 residues. Germline CDR1 reads MNHNS; CDR2 reads SASEGT. CDR3 DNA sequence: TGTGCCAGCACCCTTAAAAATAAGGGTGGCTACACCTTC. It is translated as CASTLKNKGGYTF.

The J gene is TRBJ2-6, the V gene TRBV5-5, with D perhaps matching TRBD1 (5 bases). V was trimmed by 0 bases and J by 0 bases, leaving 10 bases between them. CDR1 SGHKS and CDR2 YYEKEE come from the germline V gene (reference sequence). There are 17 residues in the CDR3. The CDR3 nucleotides are TGTGCCAGCAGCTTGGGCAGGGTAAACTCTGGGGCCAACGTCCTGACTTTC. This encodes CASSLGRVNSGANVLTF.

In its sample, this clonotype was seen a few times. The CDR3 nucleotides are TGTGCCAGCAGTGAAATGGGACAGAGTATCTACGAGCAGTACTTC. Translated, it gives CASSEMGQSIYEQYF. This chain uses TRBV6-1 with TRBJ2-7; 7 bases line up with TRBD1. The germline gives CDR1 MNHNS, CDR2 SASEGT. CDR3 length: 15 residues. The ends lost 2 bases at V and 3 bases at J; junction bases unmatched: 7.

This clonotype has at least ten counts. The chain carries TRBV30 and TRBJ2-5; maybe TRBD1 (10 bases). CDR1 and CDR2 (germline): GTSNPN, SVGIG (reference sequence). The CDR3 contains 19 residues. V shed 5 bases and J shed 5 bases, with 33 bases lying between them. The CDR3 coding sequence is TGTGCCTGGCTAGACTGGACAGGGGGTTCGGCGGGAGGGAGGGAGACCCAGTACTTC. This gives the protein CAWLDWTGGSAGGRETQYF.

Remarks on this clonotype: A much larger clone is a single base away; this may be a read error. The V gene is TRBV4-2, the J gene TRBJ2-3, with D unresolved. The CDR3 length is 12 residues. Germline loops: CDR1 LGHNA, CDR2 YNFKEQ. The CDR3 coding sequence is TGTACCAGCAGCCTTCCCACAGATACGCAGTATTTT. Translated, it gives CTSSLPTDTQYF.